The text below deals with one T cell receptor beta chain. Its antigen is still unknown. From germline, CDR1 is SGHRS and CDR2 YFSETQ. This CDR3 is 14 amino acids long. Between the trimmed V and J ends, which lost 4 bases and 6 bases, there was a span of 15 bases. Unique molecular identifiers tagged the TCRbeta library. TCRdb analysed the PCR reads with MiXCR anew, one entry per CDR3 protein. This repertoire shows fewer than 750,000 distinct CDR3 sequences, over 25% found once; its top ten account for 30% to 40%. This sample stems from a study of T-cell reconstitution after alpha-beta-depleted transplantation in children. Study-wide results and caveats: Some patients owed their high day-60 TCRbeta diversity to surviving recipient T cells and thymic progenitors. Several hundred expanded graft clones reportedly supplied alpha-beta T cells about two months after transplant. The main origin of T-cell counts and diversity one year after transplant was newly produced T cells.

This sequence was found in a boy in the first two years of life with Wiskott-Aldrich syndrome, due to receive a stem cell transplant. This chain links TRBV5-1 with TRBJ2-3; TRBD2 might be the D (6 bases). The sample was PBMCs, taken before TCRalphabeta/CD19-depleted stem cell transplant. CDR3 nucleotides: TGCGCCAGCAGCCCTCAACTAGCAGGGGATACGCAGTATTTT. Its translation is CASSPQLAGDTQYF.